This T cell receptor (beta chain) comes out of a study of CD8 T cells in ankylosing spondylitis. Overall study findings and caveats: Ankylosing spondylitis blood appeared to be characterized by a TCR beta motif of under ten highly homologous variants.

The germline V and J ends were trimmed by 0 bases and 5 bases, with 9 bases remaining between them. Germline V CDR1 and CDR2: SGDLS, YYNGEE. This CDR3 contains 14 residues. Turning to this clonotype: Its cognate antigen is unknown.

Each TCR beta library was made by quantitative 5'-RACE that incorporated molecular barcodes. TCRdb reprocessed the 5' RACE reads via MiXCR and lists one record per CDR3 protein. The sample shows hundreds of thousands of distinct CDR3 sequences, 9.5% to 15% of them seen only once. The receptor's source is a male donor with ankylosing spondylitis. The chain carries TRBV9 and TRBJ2-1, with D perhaps TRBD2 (5 bases). The sample taken for sequencing was blood, either unsorted or a sorted T cell fraction (not recorded which). This CDR3 is CASSVERNHNEQFF. The CDR3 DNA reads as TGTGCCAGCAGCGTAGAGCGGAACCACAATGAGCAGTTCTTC.